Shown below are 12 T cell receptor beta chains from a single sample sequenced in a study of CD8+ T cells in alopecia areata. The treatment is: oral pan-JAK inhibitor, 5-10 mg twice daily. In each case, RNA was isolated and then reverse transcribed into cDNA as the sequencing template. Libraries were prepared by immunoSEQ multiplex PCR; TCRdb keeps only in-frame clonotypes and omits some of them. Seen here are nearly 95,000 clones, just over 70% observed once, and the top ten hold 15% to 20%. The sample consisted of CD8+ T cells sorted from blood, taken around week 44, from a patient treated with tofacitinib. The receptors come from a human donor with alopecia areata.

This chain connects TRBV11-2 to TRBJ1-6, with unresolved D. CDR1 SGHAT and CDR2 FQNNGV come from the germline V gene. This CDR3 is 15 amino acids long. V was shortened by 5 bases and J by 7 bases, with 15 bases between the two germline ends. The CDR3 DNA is TGTGCCAGCAGCCCTAGCGCCTATAACAATTCACCCCTCCACTTT. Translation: CASSPSAYNNSPLHF.

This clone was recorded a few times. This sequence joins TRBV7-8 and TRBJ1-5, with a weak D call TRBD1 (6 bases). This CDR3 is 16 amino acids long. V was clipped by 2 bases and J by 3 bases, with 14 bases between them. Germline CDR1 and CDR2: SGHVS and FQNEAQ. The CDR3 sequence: CASSLKTQGYNQPQHF. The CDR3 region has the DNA TGTGCCAGCAGCTTAAAGACCCAGGGGTACAATCAGCCCCAGCATTTT.

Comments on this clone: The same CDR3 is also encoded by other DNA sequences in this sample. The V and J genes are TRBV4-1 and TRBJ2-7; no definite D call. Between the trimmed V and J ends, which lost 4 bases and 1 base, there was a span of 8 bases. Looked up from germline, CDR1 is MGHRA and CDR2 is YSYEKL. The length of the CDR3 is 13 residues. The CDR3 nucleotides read TGCGCCAGCAGCCCGAGGATTTCCTACGAGCAGTACTTC. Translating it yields CASSPRISYEQYF.

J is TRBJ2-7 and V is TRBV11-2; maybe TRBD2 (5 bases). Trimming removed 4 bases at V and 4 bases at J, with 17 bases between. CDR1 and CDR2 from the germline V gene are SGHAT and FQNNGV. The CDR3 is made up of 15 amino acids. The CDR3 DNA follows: TGTGCCAGCAGCTCATCGGCCGGCGGGTTGTACGAGCAGTACTTC. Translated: CASSSSAGGLYEQYF.

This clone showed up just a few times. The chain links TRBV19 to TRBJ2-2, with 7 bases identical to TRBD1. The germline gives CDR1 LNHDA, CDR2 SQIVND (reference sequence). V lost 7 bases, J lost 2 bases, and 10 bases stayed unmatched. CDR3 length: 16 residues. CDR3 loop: CASTNDRDSNTGELFF. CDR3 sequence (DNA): TGTGCCAGTACGAATGACCGGGACAGCAACACCGGGGAGCTGTTTTTT.

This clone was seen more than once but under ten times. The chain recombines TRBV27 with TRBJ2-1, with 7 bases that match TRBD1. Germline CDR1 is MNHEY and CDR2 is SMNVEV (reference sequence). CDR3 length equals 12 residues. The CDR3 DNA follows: TGTGCTTCAGGACAGGCGGAAAATGAGCAGTTCTTC. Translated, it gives CASGQAENEQFF.

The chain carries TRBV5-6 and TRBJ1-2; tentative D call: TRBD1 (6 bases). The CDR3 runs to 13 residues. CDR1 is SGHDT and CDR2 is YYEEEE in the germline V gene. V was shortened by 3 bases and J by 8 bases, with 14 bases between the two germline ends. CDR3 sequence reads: CASSSGTNYGYTF. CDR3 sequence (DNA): TGTGCCAGCAGCTCCGGGACAAATTACGGCTACACCTTC.

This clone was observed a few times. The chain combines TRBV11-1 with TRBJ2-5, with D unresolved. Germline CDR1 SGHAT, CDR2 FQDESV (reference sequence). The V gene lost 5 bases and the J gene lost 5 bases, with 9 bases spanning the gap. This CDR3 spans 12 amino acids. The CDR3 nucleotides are TGTGCCAGCAGCCCCGGCCGGGAGACCCAGTACTTC. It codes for CASSPGRETQYF.

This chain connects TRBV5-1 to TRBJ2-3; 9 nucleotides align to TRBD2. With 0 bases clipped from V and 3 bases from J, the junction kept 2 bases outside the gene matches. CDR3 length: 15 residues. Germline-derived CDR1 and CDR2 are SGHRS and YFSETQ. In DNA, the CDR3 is TGCGCCAGCAGCTTGGGCGGACTAGCGACAGATACGCAGTATTTT. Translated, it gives CASSLGGLATDTQYF.

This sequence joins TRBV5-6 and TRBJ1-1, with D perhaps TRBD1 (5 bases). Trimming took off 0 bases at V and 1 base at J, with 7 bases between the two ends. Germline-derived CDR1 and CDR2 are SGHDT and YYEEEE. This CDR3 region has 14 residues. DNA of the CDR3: TGTGCCAGCAGCTTGGGACAGTCGAACACTGAAGCTTTCTTT. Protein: CASSLGQSNTEAFF.

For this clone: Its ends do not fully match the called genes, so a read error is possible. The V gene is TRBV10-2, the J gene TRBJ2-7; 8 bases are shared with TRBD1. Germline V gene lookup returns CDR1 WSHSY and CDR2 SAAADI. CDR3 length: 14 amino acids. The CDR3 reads CASSDDRGGYEQYF. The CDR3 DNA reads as TGTGCCAGCAGTGATGACAGGGGTGGATACGAGCAGTACTTC.

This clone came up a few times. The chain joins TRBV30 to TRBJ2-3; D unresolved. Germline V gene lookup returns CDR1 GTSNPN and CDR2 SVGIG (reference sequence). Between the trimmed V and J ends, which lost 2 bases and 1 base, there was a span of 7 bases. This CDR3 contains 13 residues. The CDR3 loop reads CAWSWGGTDTQYF. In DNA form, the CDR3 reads TGTGCCTGGAGTTGGGGTGGCACAGATACGCAGTATTTT.